This T cell receptor beta chain was profiled in a study of T cell changes during pregnancy in multiple sclerosis. This CDR3 is 13 amino acids long. The germline V gene encodes CDR1 GTSNPN and CDR2 SVGIG (reference sequence). Between the trimmed V and J ends, which lost 2 bases and 11 bases, there was a span of 19 bases. Assay: immunoSEQ multiplex PCR; the TCRdb copy retains only in-frame clones and omits some. Among just over 40,000 clones listed, 89% were seen once. Sequencing used CD4+ T cells from peripheral blood mononuclear cells, obtained in the first trimester of pregnancy. The chain is built from TRBV30 and TRBJ2-7, with D perhaps TRBD2 (7 bases). This clonotype was obtained from a female donor with multiple sclerosis, enrolled in a pregnancy study. The CDR3 DNA reads TGTGCCTGGAGTCCGGGGGGCCAGGGGATTAAGTACTTC. This gives the protein CAWSPGGQGIKYF.